This TCR beta chain was sequenced in a study of a mutant IDH1 vaccine in newly diagnosed glioma. Study summary: Previous treatment comprised radiotherapy, temozolomide, or both, mostly both.

Concerning this clone: What it binds is not known.

Described time point: week 5, during vaccination. With topical imiquimod, each dose of the vaccine consisted of 300 ug of mutant IDH1 20-mer peptide. Sequenced by immunoSEQ multiplex PCR; TCRdb stores in-frame clones only, minus some. The sample records tens of thousands of clones, around 90% being singletons. The specimen was PBMCs, collected from a glioma patient whose treatment included an IDH1 peptide vaccine. This TCR came from a woman between 50 and 59 years old with glioma.

The CDR3 loop is CASQYGGGTEAFF. The CDR3 region has the DNA TGTGCCAGCCAGTACGGGGGAGGTACTGAAGCTTTCTTT. The chain employs TRBV27 and TRBJ1-1, with TRBD1 as a possible D gene (5 bases). V was clipped by 8 bases and J by 5 bases, with 15 bases between them. The CDR3 is 13 residues long. From germline, CDR1 is MNHEY and CDR2 SMNVEV (reference sequence).